This passage covers 2 T cell receptor beta chains from one sample sequenced in a study of T cells in Graves' hyperthyroidism and ophthalmopathy. The CDR3 regions of TCR beta were amplified from RNA transcripts. Carried out on the TCR CDR3, a first-round RT-PCR used the HTBI primer set. Each CDR3 protein gets one entry after TCRdb re-called the multiplex PCR reads with MiXCR. The data hold around 200,000 distinct CDR3 sequences, with 17% observed a single time. Sequencing was done on a sample of blood. The source of these receptors is a woman in her forties or fifties with Graves' hyperthyroidism.

The chain recombines TRBV7-9 with TRBJ2-5; 8 bases align to TRBD2. The V gene's germline CDR1 is SEHNR and CDR2 FQNEAQ (reference sequence). With V trimmed by 4 bases and J by 4 bases, 5 bases remained unmatched. The CDR3 sequence is 14 residues long. The DNA for the CDR3 is TGTGCCAGCAGCTCCGCGGGGGGCGTAGAGACCCAGTACTTC. Protein product: CASSSAGGVETQYF.

This clonotype was detected many times. This chain joins TRBV18 and TRBJ2-1; D is unclear. V was trimmed by 1 base and J by 0 bases, leaving 13 bases between them. The germline CDR1 and CDR2 sequences are KGHSH and LQKENI. The CDR3 runs 17 residues. The CDR3 is CASSPQPRQSSYNEQFF. In DNA, the CDR3 is TGTGCCAGCTCACCACAACCTCGGCAGAGCTCCTACAATGAGCAGTTCTTC.